The TCR beta chain described here comes from a study of identical twins. Study findings and constraints: For cord blood, abundant beta clonotypes had fewer insertions, unlike memory repertoires, which showed none. Compared with unrelated sharing, twin-shared out-of-frame alpha sequences had more low-probability sequences. The authors drew conclusions from cross-sectional statistical analysis rather than following the same donors.

Germline CDR1 is SGDLS and CDR2 is YYNGEE. The CDR3 is 15 residues long. Trimming removed 2 bases at V and 0 bases at J, with 6 bases between. This clonotype has only a few counts. Its antigen remains unknown. MiXCR, run by TCRdb on the 5' RACE reads, gives a single entry per CDR3 protein. The table includes hundreds of thousands of distinct CDR3 sequences, 5.5% to 6.5% detected once. Sequencing input: naive T cells sorted from blood. This TCR came from a man aged 18 to 30 in good health. This chain connects TRBV9 to TRBJ2-6; no reliable D call. The CDR3 here is CASSVRVSGANVLTF. The CDR3, as DNA: TGTGCCAGCAGCGTTAGGGTCTCTGGGGCCAACGTCCTGACTTTC.